Below, 7 T cell receptor beta chains from the same sample are listed, as sequenced in a study of early T cells in non-severe SARS-CoV-2 infection. TCRdb redid the calling of the 5' RACE reads with MiXCR, one entry per CDR3 protein. The repertoire holds 60,000 to 80,000 distinct CDR3 sequences, with 10% to 15% as singletons. The specimen sequenced was whole blood. Receptor source: an adult who was a healthcare worker with PCR-confirmed SARS-CoV-2 infection or an uninfected control (not recorded which).

This clonotype occurred a few times. The chain employs TRBV18 and TRBJ2-1; D is uncertain. CDR1 is KGHSH and CDR2 is LQKENI in the germline V gene. The V and J ends lost 2 bases and 8 bases respectively, with 19 bases between them. There are 16 residues in the CDR3. This CDR3 reads CASSPNKIAAYHEQFF. DNA of the CDR3: TGTGCCAGCTCACCAAATAAAATCGCGGCTTACCATGAGCAGTTCTTC.

The sample holds many counts of this clonotype. The V gene is TRBV7-9, the J gene TRBJ1-1; D is unclear. There are 12 residues in the CDR3. V lost 5 bases and J 1 base, leaving 5 bases between the germline ends. Germline values: CDR1 SEHNR, CDR2 FQNEAQ (reference sequence). The CDR3, as DNA: TGTGCCAGCAGCCAGCGGAACACTGAAGCTTTCTTT. Protein product: CASSQRNTEAFF.

This clonotype was counted many times. The rearrangement joins TRBV18 to TRBJ2-1, with TRBD2 as a possible D gene (6 bases). Germline lookup yields CDR1 KGHSH and CDR2 LQKENI. V dropped 10 bases and J dropped 9 bases, with 19 bases sitting between them. The CDR3 is 13 residues long. The CDR3 bases are TGTGCCACCACCTTGAGCGGGTCCATTGAGCAGTTCTTC. This translates into CATTLSGSIEQFF.

This clonotype was detected only a few times. The gene calls are TRBV20-1 and TRBJ2-7, with 12 bases lining up with TRBD1. Per the germline V gene, CDR1 is DFQATT and CDR2 is SNEGSKA (reference sequence). V lost 0 bases to trimming and J lost 1 base; unmatched junction nucleotides: 7. The CDR3 loop spans 17 amino acids. The CDR3 nucleotides are TGCAGTGCTAGAGATTGGGGACAGGGGGCCGAATCCTACGAGCAGTACTTC. Translated: CSARDWGQGAESYEQYF.

This clonotype was seen a handful of times. The chain employs TRBV7-9 and TRBJ1-1, with D uncertain. CDR1 SEHNR and CDR2 FQNEAQ come from the germline V gene (reference sequence). The germline V and J ends were trimmed by 3 bases and 2 bases, with 4 bases remaining between them. The CDR3 has 12 residues. The CDR3 reads CASSFGNTEAFF. The CDR3 DNA reads as TGTGCCAGCAGCTTTGGTAACACTGAAGCTTTCTTT. Full variable domain (remainder filled in from reference TRBV7-9 and TRBJ1-1): DTGVSQNPRHKITKRGQNVTFRCDPISEHNRLYWYRQTLGQGPEFLTYFQNEAQLEKSRLLSDRFSAERPKGSFSTLEIQRTEQGDSAMYLCASSFGNTEAFFGQGTRLTVV.

J is TRBJ2-3 and V is TRBV29-1, with 9 bases aligning to TRBD2. Per germline, CDR1 SQVTM and CDR2 ANQGSEA. V shed 7 bases, J shed 4 bases, and the junction held 6 bases outside the gene matches. This CDR3 spans 13 amino acids. This chain's CDR3 is CSGQREAADTQYF. The CDR3 DNA reads TGCAGCGGCCAGCGGGAGGCCGCAGATACGCAGTATTTT.

Worth noting for this clonotype: A much bigger clone sits one base away, suggesting this may be a read error. J is TRBJ1-4 and V is TRBV27, with TRBD1 as a possible D gene (6 bases). Germline V CDR1 and CDR2: MNHEY, SMNVEV (reference sequence). There are 13 residues in the CDR3. The CDR3 sequence is CTSSSRQVEKLFF. The CDR3 DNA reads as TGTACCAGCAGTTCTCGACAGGTAGAAAAACTGTTTTTT.